A selection of T cell receptor beta chains follows, all from one sample in a study of blood T cells in healthy people across ages. TCRdb ran MiXCR on the 5' RACE reads and lists one entry per CDR3 protein. The sample includes under 1,100,000 distinct CDR3 sequences, under 30% of them seen just once. These data also formed part of another study, on T cells of mothers and their children.

Source material: blood. The receptors here all came from a girl aged 2-15 years in good health. Each CDR3 is given with its conserved first and last residue. A D gene is named only where the DNA matches it firmly. The size of a clone is reported for some rows only, either as once, few or many, or as a class for expanded clones.

clone size	D gene	J gene	V gene	CDR3 protein	CDR3 DNA
many	TRBD1	TRBJ2-5	TRBV7-9	CASSGQGNGQETQYF	TGTGCCAGCAGCGGACAGGGGAACGGCCAAGAGACCCAGTACTTC
few	NA	TRBJ2-1	TRBV28	CASSSIGSRHNEQFF	TGTGCCAGCAGTTCTATCGGGAGCCGGCACAATGAGCAGTTCTTC
once	NA	TRBJ2-7	TRBV12-3/TRBV12-4	CASSLGATVDGYEQYF	TGTGCCAGCAGTCTGGGCGCGACAGTCGATGGCTACGAGCAGTACTTC
few	TRBD2	TRBJ2-1	TRBV27	CASVLRWGGSRGNEQFF	TGTGCCAGCGTCCTCCGGTGGGGGGGGAGTCGGGGCAATGAGCAGTTCTTC
few	TRBD2	TRBJ2-7	TRBV20-1	CSASSTSGGADEQYF	TGCAGTGCTAGTTCTACTAGCGGGGGGGCGGACGAGCAGTACTTC
few	NA	TRBJ2-1	TRBV11-1	CASSSIGQEQFF	TGTGCCAGCAGCTCCATTGGGCAGGAGCAGTTCTTC
few	TRBD1	TRBJ1-2	TRBV20-1	CSARDPQGDRGYTF	TGCAGTGCTAGAGATCCGCAGGGGGATCGTGGCTACACCTTC
NA	TRBD2	TRBJ2-7	TRBV20-1	CSAVDLSGGSYEQYF	TGCAGTGCCGTTGACCTTAGCGGGGGGTCCTACGAGCAGTACTTC
few	NA	TRBJ2-1	TRBV6-6	CASSYEGGIYNEQFF	TGTGCCAGCAGTTACGAGGGGGGGATTTACAATGAGCAGTTCTTC
NA	TRBD1	TRBJ1-2	TRBV6-6	CASSYSNKGADGYTF	TGTGCCAGCAGTTACTCGAACAAGGGGGCGGATGGCTACACCTTC
few	TRBD1	TRBJ2-7	TRBV5-1	CASSLSRDRGIYEQYF	TGCGCCAGCAGCTTGTCCCGGGACAGGGGTATATACGAGCAGTACTTC
NA	NA	TRBJ1-2	TRBV5-8	CATSDRGINYGYTF	TGTGCCACCTCAGATCGTGGCATAAACTATGGCTACACCTTC
NA	TRBD1	TRBJ2-3	TRBV20-1	CSAHHGQGPADTQYF	TGCAGTGCTCACCACGGACAGGGACCCGCAGATACGCAGTATTTT
NA	TRBD1	TRBJ2-7	TRBV6-2/TRBV6-3	CASTDRGHEQYF	TGTGCCAGCACGGACAGGGGGCACGAGCAGTACTTC
few	NA	TRBJ1-6	TRBV12-5	CASGLLGDGYNSPLHF	TGTGCTAGTGGTTTGTTAGGGGACGGTTATAATTCACCCCTCCACTTT
NA	NA	TRBJ1-1	TRBV5-1	CASSLSSKMNTEAFF	TGCGCCAGCAGCTTGTCCAGCAAGATGAACACTGAAGCTTTCTTT
few	TRBD2	TRBJ2-5	TRBV4-3	CASSQETSETQYF	TGCGCCAGCAGCCAAGAGACTAGCGAGACCCAGTACTTC
NA	NA	TRBJ2-7	TRBV28	CASSPPTHYEQYF	TGTGCCAGCAGTCCCCCTACCCACTACGAGCAGTACTTC
few	NA	TRBJ1-3	TRBV2	CASKTAGENTIYF	TGTGCCAGCAAGACAGCCGGTGAAAACACCATATATTTT
NA	TRBD1	TRBJ2-7	TRBV29-1	CSVQQGKIYEQYF	TGCAGCGTCCAACAGGGGAAGATCTACGAGCAGTACTTC
few	TRBD2	TRBJ2-3	TRBV7-2	CASSPPSGRQGDTQYF	TGTGCCAGCAGCCCACCTAGCGGGAGACAAGGAGATACGCAGTATTTT
NA	NA	TRBJ2-1	TRBV12-3/TRBV12-4	CASSVLSGIADYNEQFF	TGTGCCAGCAGTGTGTTATCAGGTATAGCGGACTACAATGAGCAGTTCTTC
few	NA	TRBJ2-7	TRBV5-1	CASRSTAAYEQYF	TGCGCCAGCAGATCGACCGCCGCCTACGAGCAGTACTTC
NA	NA	TRBJ2-4	TRBV10-3	CAISESATPGNIQYF	TGTGCCATCAGTGAGTCCGCGACACCCGGAAACATTCAGTACTTC
NA	NA	TRBJ1-4	TRBV12-3/TRBV12-4	CASSSGQLEKLFF	TGTGCCAGCAGTTCAGGGCAGTTGGAAAAACTGTTTTTT
NA	NA	TRBJ2-7	TRBV29-1	CSVHDRTSYEQYF	TGCAGCGTTCACGACAGAACCTCCTACGAGCAGTACTTC
few	NA	TRBJ2-5	TRBV7-3	CASSSDISLGATQYF	TGTGCCAGCTCCTCGGACATAAGCTTAGGGGCGACCCAGTACTTC
few	NA	TRBJ1-2	TRBV7-2	CASSLERQDRGGYTF	TGTGCCAGCAGCTTAGAGAGACAGGACCGAGGAGGCTACACCTTC
few	NA	TRBJ2-1	TRBV24-1	CATSDAVNEQFF	TGTGCCACCAGTGACGCGGTCAATGAGCAGTTCTTC
NA	NA	TRBJ2-5	TRBV7-9	CASSPEVREFWTQYF	TGTGCCAGCAGCCCGGAAGTAAGGGAATTTTGGACCCAGTACTTC
few	TRBD1	TRBJ2-5	TRBV5-6	CASSEGATKFF	TGTGCCAGCAGCGAGGGGGCCACTAAGTTCTTC
NA	NA	TRBJ2-1	TRBV9	CASSVVQGLNEQFF	TGTGCCAGCAGCGTAGTACAGGGTCTTAATGAGCAGTTCTTC
few	TRBD2	TRBJ2-7	TRBV3-1	CASSPRLAGDSYEQYF	TGTGCCAGCAGCCCGCGACTAGCGGGGGATTCCTACGAGCAGTACTTC
few	TRBD1	TRBJ1-1	TRBV15	CATSREASGGIAEAFF	TGTGCCACCAGCAGAGAAGCGTCAGGGGGTATCGCTGAAGCTTTCTTT
few	TRBD1	TRBJ1-2	TRBV14	CASSQVGRGLRGYTF	TGTGCCAGCAGCCAAGTAGGCAGGGGGCTACGGGGCTACACCTTC
NA	NA	TRBJ2-5	TRBV2	CASRDGDVETQYF	TGTGCCAGCCGGGACGGGGATGTGGAGACCCAGTACTTC
NA	NA	TRBJ1-5	TRBV6-6	CASSYSEEVGQPQHF	TGTGCCAGCAGTTACTCTGAGGAAGTGGGTCAGCCCCAGCATTTT
NA	NA	TRBJ2-5	TRBV29-1	CSVVARNIETQYF	TGCAGCGTTGTTGCCAGGAACATAGAGACCCAGTACTTC
NA	TRBD1	TRBJ1-5	TRBV6-6	CASTQGTNQPQHF	TGTGCCAGCACACAGGGGACCAATCAGCCCCAGCATTTT
NA	NA	TRBJ2-1	TRBV4-3	CASSQGRAAETQCF	TGCGCCAGCAGCCAAGGTCGTGCGGCCGAGACCCAGTGCTTC
NA	NA	TRBJ2-7	TRBV28	CASDGSYEQYF	TGTGCCAGCGACGGATCTTACGAGCAGTACTTC
NA	NA	TRBJ1-4	TRBV12-3/TRBV12-4	CASSLRQANEKLFF	TGTGCCAGCAGTTTAAGGCAAGCTAATGAAAAACTGTTTTTT
few	NA	TRBJ2-1	TRBV6-5	CASSYQGARNNEQFF	TGTGCCAGCAGTTACCAAGGGGCTAGGAACAATGAGCAGTTCTTC
few	TRBD1	TRBJ1-2	TRBV7-6	CASSTGGTGTGYTF	TGTGCCAGCAGCACCGGCGGGACAGGGACTGGCTACACCTTC
NA	NA	TRBJ1-2	TRBV28	CASSWNPAYGYTF	TGTGCCAGCAGTTGGAATCCAGCCTATGGCTACACCTTC
once	NA	TRBJ2-5	TRBV19	CASSGLGQQETQYF	TGTGCCAGTAGTGGACTAGGACAGCAAGAGACCCAGTACTTC
NA	NA	TRBJ1-6	TRBV20-1	CSARVDSLNSPLHF	TGCAGTGCTAGAGTTGACAGTCTAAATTCACCCCTCCACTTT
NA	NA	TRBJ1-5	TRBV28	CASSLVPKADQSQHF	TGTGCCAGCAGCTTGGTACCGAAGGCGGATCAGTCCCAGCATTTT
once	TRBD1	TRBJ2-5	TRBV2	CASSWGQGIETQYF	TGTGCCAGCAGTTGGGGACAGGGGATTGAGACCCAGTACTTC